This passage covers 3 T cell receptor beta chains from one sample sequenced in a study of blood T cell repertoires in COVID-19. Only in-frame clones appear in the TCRdb table, and some are missing; sequencing was by immunoSEQ multiplex PCR. The sample shows fewer than 250,000 clones, approximately 86% of them seen only once. The source material was peripheral blood. The receptors were gathered from an older woman who had recovered from COVID-19.

This chain uses TRBV6-5 with TRBJ2-5; a weak D match, TRBD1 (5 bases). The germline CDR1 and CDR2 sequences are MNHEY and SVGAGI. V was shortened by 7 bases and J by 1 base, with 10 bases between the two germline ends. This CDR3 comprises 13 residues. CDR3 nucleotides: TGTGCCAGCACTAAGGGGCGCCAAGAGACCCAGTACTTC. It is translated as CASTKGRQETQYF.

V is TRBV19 and J is TRBJ1-1; tentatively, D is TRBD1 (6 bases). Per the germline V gene, CDR1 is LNHDA and CDR2 is SQIVND (reference sequence). The CDR3 loop spans 14 amino acids. V lost 1 base and J lost 5, with 11 bases in between. CDR3 region: CASSIGEGGTEAFF. Written as DNA, the CDR3 is TGTGCCAGTAGTATAGGAGAGGGGGGGACTGAAGCTTTCTTT.

The chain employs TRBV19 and TRBJ1-1; tentatively, D is TRBD1 (5 bases). Germline CDR1 and CDR2: LNHDA and SQIVND (reference sequence). The CDR3 is 16 amino acids. Trimming left V 5 bases short and J 0 bases short, with 16 bases between. The CDR3: CASSSGAWIMNTEAFF. CDR3 DNA sequence: TGTGCCAGTAGTTCTGGGGCATGGATAATGAACACTGAAGCTTTCTTT.